Following are 14 T cell receptor beta chains from one sample sequenced in a study of blood T cell repertoires in COVID-19. Some clones are missing from TCRdb's copy, which holds only in-frame ones; the method was immunoSEQ multiplex PCR. Counted here are approximately 200,000 clones, about 87% occurring once; the ten biggest clones make up 3.5% to 5%. Material for sequencing was peripheral blood. These receptors were obtained from a woman aged 25-40 years with acute or convalescent COVID-19.

A few counts support this clone. The rearrangement uses TRBV11-2 and TRBJ1-5; a possible D gene is TRBD1 (5 bases). This CDR3 has 17 residues. Germline CDR1 SGHAT, CDR2 FQNNGV. V lost 0 bases to trimming and J lost 0 bases, with 12 bases between them. As DNA, the CDR3 is TGTGCCAGCAGCTTAGATTGGGGCAGCCGTAGCAATCAGCCCCAGCATTTT. Translated: CASSLDWGSRSNQPQHF.

This chain connects TRBV30 to TRBJ2-2, with 7 bases that match TRBD1. Germline trimming cut 2 bases from V and 0 bases from J; bases unmatched to any gene: 3. The CDR3 covers 15 residues. The germline V gene has CDR1 GTSNPN and CDR2 SVGIG (reference sequence). DNA of the CDR3: TGTGCCTGGAGTTGGGACAGAGCGAACACCGGGGAGCTGTTTTTT. It translates to CAWSWDRANTGELFF.

V is TRBV11-2 and J is TRBJ1-2; D call uncertain. V lost 0 bases and J lost 4, with 3 bases in between. Germline V gene lookup returns CDR1 SGHAT and CDR2 FQNNGV. The CDR3 runs to 12 residues. CDR3: CASSLDRYGYTF. CDR3 DNA sequence: TGTGCCAGCAGCTTAGACCGCTATGGCTACACCTTC.

The rearrangement uses TRBV28 and TRBJ1-2, with 7 bases lining up with TRBD1. The CDR3 covers 15 residues. Looked up from germline, CDR1 is MDHEN and CDR2 is SYDVKM. Trimming at V came to 1 base and at J to 7 bases, leaving 9 bases not matched to a gene. Here the CDR3 reads CASSLLAEGQAGYTF. CDR3 in DNA: TGTGCCAGCAGTTTATTAGCGGAAGGACAGGCTGGCTACACCTTC.

V usage is TRBV5-4 and J usage is TRBJ2-2; D is undetermined. V gave up 0 bases and J gave up 6 bases, with 12 bases separating them. The CDR3 contains 15 residues. Germline-derived CDR1 and CDR2 are SGHNT and YYREEE (reference sequence). The CDR3 reads CASSLGGIASGELFF. The DNA of the CDR3 is TGTGCCAGCAGCTTGGGTGGTATCGCGTCCGGGGAGCTGTTTTTT. The full variable domain, with the rest looked up from reference TRBV5-4 and TRBJ2-2, is ETGVTQSPTHLIKTRGQQVTLRCSSQSGHNTVSWYQQALGQGPQFIFQYYREEENGRGNFPPRFSGLQFPNYSSELNVNALELDDSALYLCASSLGGIASGELFFGEGSRLTVL.

The genes are TRBV28 and TRBJ2-1; 10 bases match TRBD2. CDR1 is MDHEN and CDR2 is SYDVKM in the germline V gene. This CDR3 comprises 16 residues. With 2 bases clipped from V and 7 bases from J, the junction kept 8 bases outside the gene matches. As DNA, the CDR3 is TGTGCCAGCAGTTTAACCCGGACTAGCGGAAGAAATGAGCAGTTCTTC. Translation gives CASSLTRTSGRNEQFF.

The chain has TRBV12-3 or TRBV12-4 and TRBJ2-2; weak D call: TRBD2 (6 bases). The CDR3 runs 13 residues. V was shortened by 11 bases and J by 10 bases, with 20 bases between the two germline ends. The CDR3 reads CAGSTSLRKELFF. Written as DNA, the CDR3 is TGTGCCGGTTCGACTAGTCTGAGGAAGGAGCTGTTTTTT.

V usage is TRBV7-2 and J usage is TRBJ1-2; D perhaps matches TRBD1 (6 bases). With 1 base removed from V and 3 bases from J, the gap between germline ends came to 9 bases. CDR1 is SGHTA and CDR2 is FQGNSA in the germline V gene. This CDR3 is built from 14 residues. CDR3 DNA: TGTGCCAGCAGCTTAGGACCAGGGGACTATGGCTACACCTTC. This encodes CASSLGPGDYGYTF.

The chain carries TRBV27 and TRBJ1-1; no firm D call. This CDR3 is built from 13 residues. V dropped 6 bases and J dropped 1 base, with 9 bases sitting between them. CDR1 is MNHEY and CDR2 is SMNVEV in the germline V gene (reference sequence). CDR3 in DNA: TGTGCCAGCAGCCCCACTAGGAACACTGAAGCTTTCTTT. Translated, it gives CASSPTRNTEAFF.

The gene calls are TRBV5-4 and TRBJ2-2; 7 nucleotides match TRBD1. Germline-derived CDR1 and CDR2 are SGHNT and YYREEE (reference sequence). The CDR3 consists of 18 residues. V gave up 2 bases and J gave up 6 bases; unmatched junction bases: 16. The CDR3 here is CASSFALSSDRFSGELFF. CDR3 bases: TGTGCCAGCAGCTTTGCCCTTTCCTCGGACAGGTTCTCCGGGGAGCTGTTTTTT.

This clone was detected a few times. CDR3 amino acids: CAWSVGWAGGNQPQHF. The CDR3 DNA reads as TGTGCCTGGAGTGTTGGCTGGGCCGGGGGGAATCAGCCCCAGCATTTT. The chain has TRBV30 and TRBJ1-5; a possible D gene is TRBD1 (5 bases). The CDR3 has 16 residues. Germline-derived CDR1 and CDR2 are GTSNPN and SVGIG (reference sequence). Trimming shortened V by 0 bases and J by 4 bases, and 16 bases separated the two germline ends.

This clone was observed many times. The junction does not match germline at one end; this may be a read error. The V and J genes are TRBV6-5 and TRBJ2-2, with 9 bases matching TRBD1. Germline values: CDR1 MNHEY, CDR2 SVGAGI. The CDR3 covers 15 residues. The CDR3 is CASSDSGTGIGELFF. DNA for the CDR3: TGTGCCAGCAGTGACTCCGGGACAGGGATCGGGGAGCTGTTTTTT.

The chain couples TRBV28 to TRBJ2-4; no clear D gene. The CDR3 length is 16 residues. Germline CDR1 and CDR2: MDHEN and SYDVKM. V was pared by 1 base and J by 0 bases, with 10 bases between. The CDR3: CASSLYSPVAKNIQYF. The DNA for the CDR3 is TGTGCCAGCAGTTTATACAGCCCAGTAGCCAAAAACATTCAGTACTTC.

This CDR3 reads CASSSRGVYDTQYF. Here the CDR3 DNA reads TGTGCCAGCAGCTCCAGGGGAGTATACGATACGCAGTATTTT. This chain connects TRBV27 to TRBJ2-3, with a possible D match to TRBD1 (6 bases). V lost 6 bases and J lost 6, with 16 bases in between. Germline V gene data show CDR1 as MNHEY and CDR2 as SMNVEV (reference sequence). The CDR3 contains 14 residues.